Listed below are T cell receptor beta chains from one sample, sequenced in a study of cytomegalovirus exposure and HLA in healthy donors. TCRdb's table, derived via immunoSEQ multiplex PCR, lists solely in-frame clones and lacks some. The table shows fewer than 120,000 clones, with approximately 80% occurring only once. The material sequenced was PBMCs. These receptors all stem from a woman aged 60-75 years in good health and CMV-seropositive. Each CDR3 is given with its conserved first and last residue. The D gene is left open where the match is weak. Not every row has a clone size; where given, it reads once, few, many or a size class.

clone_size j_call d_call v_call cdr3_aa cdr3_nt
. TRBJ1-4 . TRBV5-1 CASTLSGGSANEKLFF TGCGCCAGCACCCTGAGCGGGGGCAGTGCTAATGAAAAACTGTTTTTT
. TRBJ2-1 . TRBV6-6 CASSLQVGNEQFF TGTGCCAGCAGTTTACAGGTGGGGAATGAGCAGTTCTTC
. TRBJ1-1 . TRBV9 CASSNYSGATNTEAFF TGTGCCAGCAGCAACTATAGCGGGGCAACGAACACTGAAGCTTTCTTT
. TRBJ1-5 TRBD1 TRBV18 CASSPMQQGGGQPQHF TGTGCCAGCTCACCTATGCAACAGGGGGGTGGTCAGCCCCAGCATTTT
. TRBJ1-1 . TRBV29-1 CSLGGGQNTEAFF TGCAGCCTCGGCGGGGGGCAGAACACTGAAGCTTTCTTT
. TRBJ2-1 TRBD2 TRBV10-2 CATRLAGKPEQFF TGCGCCACCAGACTAGCGGGAAAGCCTGAGCAGTTCTTC
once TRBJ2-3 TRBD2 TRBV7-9 CASSFSQTSGYTDTQYF TGTGCCAGCAGCTTTAGCCAGACTAGCGGGTACACAGATACGCAGTATTTT
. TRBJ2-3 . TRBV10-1 CASSREDTQYF TGCGCCAGCAGTAGAGAGGATACGCAGTATTTT
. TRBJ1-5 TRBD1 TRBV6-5 CASRGQGNQPQHF TGTGCCAGCAGGGGACAGGGCAATCAGCCCCAGCATTTT
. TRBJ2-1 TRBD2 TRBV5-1 CASSSAASGRDEQFF TGCGCCAGCAGCTCGGCGGCTAGCGGCCGGGATGAGCAGTTCTTC
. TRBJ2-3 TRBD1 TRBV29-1 CSAKNRGPDTQYF TGCAGCGCTAAGAACAGGGGGCCAGATACGCAGTATTTT
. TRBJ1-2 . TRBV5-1 CASSFGGSHGYTF TGCGCCAGCAGCTTCGGGGGTAGCCATGGCTACACCTTC
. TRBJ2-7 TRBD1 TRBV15 CATSKRDRAYDEQYF TGTGCCACCAGCAAACGGGACAGGGCTTACGACGAGCAGTACTTC
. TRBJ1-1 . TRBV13 CASSLGPDNPGAEAFF TGTGCCAGCAGCTTGGGCCCGGACAACCCGGGCGCTGAAGCTTTCTTT
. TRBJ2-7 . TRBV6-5 CASSLSPRAEYEQYF TGTGCCAGCAGTCTATCCCCTAGAGCGGAGTACGAGCAGTACTTC
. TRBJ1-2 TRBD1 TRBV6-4 CASSDSPTGAEGGYTF TGTGCCAGCAGTGACTCCCCGACAGGGGCGGAAGGAGGCTACACCTTC
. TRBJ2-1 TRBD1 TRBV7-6 CASSLRQGQYNEQFF TGTGCCAGCAGCTTAAGACAGGGGCAATACAATGAGCAGTTCTTC
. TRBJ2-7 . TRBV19 CASSIAGREQYF TGTGCCAGTAGTATTGCAGGGCGCGAGCAGTACTTC
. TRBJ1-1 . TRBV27 CASSPTQGRTEAFF TGTGCCAGCAGTCCCACCCAGGGCCGCACTGAAGCTTTCTTT
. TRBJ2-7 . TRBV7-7 CASSHRVGDYEQYF TGTGCTAGCAGCCACAGGGTGGGGGACTACGAGCAGTACTTC
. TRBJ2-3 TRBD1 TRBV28 CASSSRQGVTDTQYF TGTGCCAGCAGTTCGCGACAGGGGGTGACAGATACGCAGTATTTT
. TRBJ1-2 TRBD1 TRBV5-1 CASSQGQGVVDGYTF TGCGCCAGCAGCCAAGGACAGGGGGTAGTGGATGGCTACACCTTC
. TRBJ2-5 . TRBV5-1 CASSLQGSVQGTQYF TGCGCCAGCAGCTTGCAGGGTTCGGTTCAGGGGACCCAGTACTTC
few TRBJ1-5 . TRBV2 CASSLLGGNQPQHF TGTGCCAGCAGCCTACTGGGAGGCAATCAGCCCCAGCATTTT
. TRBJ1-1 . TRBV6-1 CATRTEAYEAFF TGTGCCACTAGGACAGAAGCCTATGAAGCTTTCTTT
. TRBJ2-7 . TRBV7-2 CASSSDYRSYEQYF TGTGCCAGCAGCTCGGACTACCGCTCCTACGAGCAGTACTTC
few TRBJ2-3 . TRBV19 CASGNGIFTDTQYF TGTGCCTCCGGGAACGGAATCTTCACAGATACGCAGTATTTT
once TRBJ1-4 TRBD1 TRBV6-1 CASSDQGGFGFWTNEKLFF TGTGCCAGCAGTGACCAAGGGGGCTTTGGGTTTTGGACTAATGAAAAACTGTTTTTT
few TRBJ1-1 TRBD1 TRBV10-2 CASSGTGGGSEAFF TGCGCCAGCAGTGGCACAGGGGGAGGTTCTGAAGCTTTCTTT
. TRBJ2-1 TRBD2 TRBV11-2 CASSLSLTSGTNEQFF TGTGCCAGCAGCTTAAGTTTGACTAGCGGGACCAATGAGCAGTTCTTC
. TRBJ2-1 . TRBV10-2 CASSESFQAEQFF TGCGCCAGCAGTGAGTCTTTCCAGGCCGAGCAGTTCTTC
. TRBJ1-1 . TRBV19 CASSPTRGSNTEAFF TGTGCCAGTAGTCCGACCCGGGGGTCGAACACTGAAGCTTTCTTT
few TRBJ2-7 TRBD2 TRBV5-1 CASSLASGLAGGPRGGTYEQYF TGCGCCAGCAGCTTGGCTTCTGGGCTAGCGGGAGGGCCGCGGGGGGGGACCTACGAGCAGTACTTC
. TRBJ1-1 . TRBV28 CASSLGGGSGTEAFF TGTGCCAGCAGTTTAGGGGGGGGTTCGGGGACTGAAGCTTTCTTT
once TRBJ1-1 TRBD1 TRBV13 CASSERTGVSVNTEAFF TGTGCCAGCAGCGAAAGGACAGGGGTTTCGGTTAACACTGAAGCTTTCTTT
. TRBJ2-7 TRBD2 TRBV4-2 CASSQQGTSGISYEQYF TGTGCCAGCAGCCAGCAGGGGACTAGCGGGATCTCCTACGAGCAGTACTTC
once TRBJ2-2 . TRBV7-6 CASSPLGGLSGELFF TGTGCCAGCAGCCCCCTCGGGGGACTTTCCGGGGAGCTGTTTTTT
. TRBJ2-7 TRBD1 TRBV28 CASISGQGVDEQYF TGTGCCAGCATTTCAGGACAGGGGGTCGACGAGCAGTACTTC
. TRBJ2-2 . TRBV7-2 CASSLLQGSTGELFF TGTGCCAGCAGCTTACTCCAGGGGAGCACCGGGGAGCTGTTTTTT
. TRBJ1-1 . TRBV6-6 CASSIPGVNTEAFF TGTGCCAGCAGCATTCCGGGTGTGAACACTGAAGCTTTCTTT
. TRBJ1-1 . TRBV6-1 CASRGFDRRNTEAFF TGTGCCAGCAGGGGATTTGACAGGAGAAACACTGAAGCTTTCTTT
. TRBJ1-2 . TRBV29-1 CSVEGGGSDRYGYTF TGCAGCGTTGAAGGAGGAGGGTCCGACCGGTATGGCTACACCTTC
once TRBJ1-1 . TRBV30 CAWSWGGTEAFF TGTGCCTGGAGCTGGGGGGGCACTGAAGCTTTCTTT
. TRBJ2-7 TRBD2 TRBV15 CATRWLGLAGEGNEQYF TGTGCCACCCGTTGGCTGGGACTAGCGGGAGAGGGTAACGAGCAGTACTTC
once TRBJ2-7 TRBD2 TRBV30 CAWRQGGSLPTTINF TGTGCCTGGAGGCAGGGCGGGAGTCTACCTACTACGATAAACTTC
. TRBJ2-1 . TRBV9 CASSVATSSYNEQFF TGTGCCAGCAGCGTAGCTACGAGCTCCTACAATGAGCAGTTCTTC
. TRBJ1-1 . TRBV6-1 CASSDHSRGTEAFF TGTGCCAGCAGTGATCACAGTCGAGGGACTGAAGCTTTCTTT
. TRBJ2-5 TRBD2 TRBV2 CASSGASGVQETQYF TGTGCCAGCAGTGGGGCTAGCGGGGTTCAAGAGACCCAGTACTTC
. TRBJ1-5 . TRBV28 CASSFPDRTTPNSNQPQHF TGTGCCAGCAGTTTTCCTGACAGGACGACACCTAATAGCAATCAGCCCCAGCATTTT
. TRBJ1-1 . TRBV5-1 CASSLFSGIQNTEAFF TGCGCCAGCAGCTTATTTTCAGGGATACAGAACACTGAAGCTTTCTTT
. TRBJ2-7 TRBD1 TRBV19 CASRSRQGKDEQYF TGTGCCAGTAGGTCTAGACAGGGTAAAGACGAGCAGTACTTC
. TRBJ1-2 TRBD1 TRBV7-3 CASSPQPGQGSGYTF TGTGCCAGCAGCCCCCAACCGGGACAGGGGTCTGGCTACACCTTC
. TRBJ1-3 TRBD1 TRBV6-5 CATGQGAPGNTIYF TGTGCCACGGGACAGGGGGCGCCCGGAAACACCATATATTTT
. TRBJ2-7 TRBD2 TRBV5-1 CASSLIAGTYEQYF TGCGCCAGCAGCTTAATAGCGGGAACCTACGAGCAGTACTTC